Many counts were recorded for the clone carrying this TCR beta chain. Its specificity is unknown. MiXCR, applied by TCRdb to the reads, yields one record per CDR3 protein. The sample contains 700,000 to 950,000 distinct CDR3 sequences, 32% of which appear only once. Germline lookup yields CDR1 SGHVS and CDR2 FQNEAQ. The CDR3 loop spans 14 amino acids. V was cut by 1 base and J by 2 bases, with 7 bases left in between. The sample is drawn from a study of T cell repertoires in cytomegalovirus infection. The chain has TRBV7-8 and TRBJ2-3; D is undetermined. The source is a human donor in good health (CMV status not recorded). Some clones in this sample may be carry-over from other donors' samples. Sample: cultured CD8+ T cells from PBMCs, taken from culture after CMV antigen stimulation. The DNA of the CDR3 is TGTGCCAGCAGCTTAGTGCGGCCCACAGATACGCAGTATTTT. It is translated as CASSLVRPTDTQYF.